Sequencing of this T cell receptor beta chain was carried out in a study of CD8 T cells in ankylosing spondylitis. Findings and caveats of the study: Ankylosing spondylitis blood seemed to carry a telltale TCR beta motif made of fewer than ten highly homologous variants.

The V end lost 0 bases, the J end lost 4 bases, and 12 bases lay between the germline ends. Germline V lookup: CDR1 SGHTA, CDR2 FQGTGA. The CDR3 loop spans 15 amino acids. MiXCR was run by TCRdb on the 5' RACE reads, yielding one entry per CDR3 protein. The data contain 500,000 to 650,000 distinct CDR3 sequences, under 5.5% of them singletons. This clonotype appeared a few times. The antigen remains unidentified. The rearrangement uses TRBV7-3 and TRBJ1-1, with D perhaps matching TRBD1 (6 bases). Sequenced sample: blood, either unsorted or a sorted T cell fraction (not recorded which). The receptor was derived from a male donor with ankylosing spondylitis. The CDR3 reads CASSLTPGESTEAFF. The CDR3 bases are TGTGCCAGCAGCTTAACCCCAGGGGAGAGCACTGAAGCTTTCTTT.